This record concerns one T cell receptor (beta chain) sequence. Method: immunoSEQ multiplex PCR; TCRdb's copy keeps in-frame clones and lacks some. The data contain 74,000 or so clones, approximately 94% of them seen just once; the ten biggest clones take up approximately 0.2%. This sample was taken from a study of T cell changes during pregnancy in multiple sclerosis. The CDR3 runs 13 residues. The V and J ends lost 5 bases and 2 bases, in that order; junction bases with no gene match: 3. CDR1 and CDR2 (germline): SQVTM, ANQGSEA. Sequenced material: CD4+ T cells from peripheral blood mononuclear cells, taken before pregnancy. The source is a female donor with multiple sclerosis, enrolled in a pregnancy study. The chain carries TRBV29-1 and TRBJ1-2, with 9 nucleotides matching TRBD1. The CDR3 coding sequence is TGCAGCGTTAACGACAGGGGGAACTATGGCTACACCTTC. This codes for CSVNDRGNYGYTF.